Below are 30 T cell receptor beta chains sequenced from a single sample in a study of beta chain features in type 1 diabetes. Reverse transcription of all isolated RNA meant that expressed TCRB transcripts were sequenced. Only in-frame clones appear in the TCRdb table, and some are missing; sequencing was by immunoSEQ multiplex PCR. The sample carries hundreds of thousands of clones, around 16% recorded once. Source material: naive CD4+ T cells from blood. The origin of the receptors is a man between 18 and 35 years old in good health.

The chain uses TRBV28 and TRBJ2-2; TRBD2 aligns across 12 bases. This CDR3 spans 16 amino acids. Germline loops: CDR1 MDHEN, CDR2 SYDVKM. The junction had 5 bases not matched to a gene; V was cut back by 4 bases and J by 5 bases. CDR3 DNA: TGTGCCAGCAGTTCGCGACTAGCGGGAGTGACCGGGGAGCTGTTTTTT. This gives the protein CASSSRLAGVTGELFF.

This clone was observed a few times. The chain combines TRBV10-2 with TRBJ1-5; D is undetermined. The germline V gene has CDR1 WSHSY and CDR2 SAAADI. This CDR3 spans 14 amino acids. V lost 2 bases and J lost 4, with 9 bases in between. The CDR3 here is CASSERLLNQPQHF. The CDR3 DNA follows: TGCGCCAGCAGTGAGAGGCTCCTAAATCAGCCCCAGCATTTT.

The chain couples TRBV6-6 to TRBJ1-2, with no clear D. V lost 3 bases, J lost 0 bases, and 8 bases lay in between. The CDR3 sequence is 14 residues long. Germline V gives CDR1 MNHNY, CDR2 SVGAGI (reference sequence). The CDR3 spells CASSYGPPNYGYTF. The DNA of the CDR3 is TGTGCCAGCAGTTATGGTCCTCCTAACTATGGCTACACCTTC.

The CDR3 loop is CASSRGLAETDTQYF. CDR3 DNA sequence: TGTGCCAGTAGCAGGGGACTAGCAGAGACAGATACGCAGTATTTT. This rearrangement joins TRBV19 to TRBJ2-3; 9 bases agree with TRBD2. Germline CDR1 is LNHDA and CDR2 is SQIVND (reference sequence). The length of the CDR3 is 15 residues. V shed 6 bases and J 3 bases; nucleotides not matched to a gene: 7.

This clone was seen more than once but under ten times. The chain employs TRBV25-1 and TRBJ2-1; D is ambiguous. Looked up from germline, CDR1 is MGHDK and CDR2 is SYGVNS. This CDR3 has 15 amino acids. V was pared by 2 bases and J by 5 bases, with 13 bases between. CDR3: CASSENQLGHNEQFF. For the CDR3, the DNA is TGTGCCAGCAGTGAAAACCAGCTCGGGCACAATGAGCAGTTCTTC.

The rearrangement uses TRBV7-9 and TRBJ1-6; the D gene is possibly TRBD1 (5 bases). Trimming took off 2 bases at V and 9 bases at J, with 14 bases between the two ends. Germline assignment: CDR1 SEHNR and CDR2 FQNEAQ (reference sequence). CDR3 length: 15 amino acids. This CDR3 reads CASSLSRQGFSPLHF. CDR3 in DNA: TGTGCCAGCAGCTTAAGTCGGCAGGGATTTTCACCCCTCCACTTT.

The CDR3 reads CASSMTSGRVAKNIQYF. The CDR3 coding sequence is TGTGCCAGTAGTATGACTAGCGGGAGGGTAGCCAAAAACATTCAGTACTTC. This chain joins TRBV19 and TRBJ2-4; 14 bases match TRBD2. J was trimmed by 0 bases and V by 3 bases; bases with no gene match: 1. The CDR3 spans 17 residues. Germline CDR1 is LNHDA and CDR2 is SQIVND (reference sequence). The full variable domain, in which reference TRBV19 and TRBJ2-4 provide the parts outside the CDR3, is DGGITQSPKYLFRKEGQNVTLSCEQNLNHDAMYWYRQDPGQGLRLIYYSQIVNDFQKGDIAEGYSVSREKKESFPLTVTSAQKNPTAFYLCASSMTSGRVAKNIQYFGAGTRLSVL.

The rearrangement joins TRBV12-5 to TRBJ2-5; weak D call: TRBD2 (6 bases). The CDR3 consists of 13 residues. Trimming took off 6 bases at V and 0 bases at J, with 8 bases between the two ends. The germline gives CDR1 LGHNT, CDR2 FRNRAP. The CDR3 nucleotides are TGTGCTAGTGGGGAGGGGTACCAAGAGACCCAGTACTTC. Translation: CASGEGYQETQYF.

The chain carries TRBV18 and TRBJ2-5; 8 bases align to TRBD2. Per the germline V gene, CDR1 is KGHSH and CDR2 is LQKENI. The ends lost 3 bases at V and 2 bases at J; junction bases unmatched: 8. The CDR3 loop spans 16 amino acids. The chain's CDR3 is CASSPLAGGGQETQYF. In nucleotides, the CDR3 is TGTGCCAGCTCACCCCTCGCGGGGGGAGGACAAGAGACCCAGTACTTC. The full variable domain, rest sourced from reference TRBV18 and TRBJ2-5, is NAGVMQNPRHLVRRRGQEARLRCSPMKGHSHVYWYRQLPEEGLKFMVYLQKENIIDESGMPKERFSAEFPKEGPSILRIQQVVRGDSAAYFCASSPLAGGGQETQYFGPGTRLLVL.

The V and J genes are TRBV5-1 and TRBJ2-6; D possibly corresponds to TRBD1 (5 bases). Trimming took 2 bases from V and 0 from J, leaving 9 bases between them. Per germline, CDR1 SGHRS and CDR2 YFSETQ. The CDR3 has 16 residues. In DNA form, the CDR3 reads TGCGCCAGCAGCTTACAAGGGGACTCTGGGGCCAACGTCCTGACTTTC. Amino acid sequence: CASSLQGDSGANVLTF. Full variable domain (outside the CDR3, taken from reference TRBV5-1 and TRBJ2-6): KAGVTQTPRYLIKTRGQQVTLSCSPISGHRSVSWYQQTPGQGLQFLFEYFSETQRNKGNFPGRFSGRQFSNSRSEMNVSTLELGDSALYLCASSLQGDSGANVLTFGAGSRLTVL.

The CDR3 protein is CATRRQGRPDTQYF. DNA of the CDR3: TGTGCCACCAGGCGACAGGGGAGGCCAGATACGCAGTATTTT. The chain recombines TRBV27 with TRBJ2-3, with TRBD1 identical over 8 bases. The length of the CDR3 is 14 residues. J was trimmed by 4 bases and V by 10 bases; bases with no gene match: 10. Germline V lookup: CDR1 MNHEY, CDR2 SMNVEV (reference sequence).

CDR3: CASSLEGYTQYF. The DNA of the CDR3 is TGTGCCAGCAGCTTGGAAGGGTATACGCAGTATTTT. The genes are TRBV5-6 and TRBJ2-3; unclear D gene. The CDR3 contains 12 residues. Trimming pared 0 bases from V and 7 bases from J, leaving 6 bases between. Germline V lookup: CDR1 SGHDT, CDR2 YYEEEE.

This clone was detected only a few times. The chain joins TRBV6-5 to TRBJ1-1; D possibly corresponds to TRBD1 (5 bases). Germline V gene lookup returns CDR1 MNHEY and CDR2 SVGAGI. The CDR3 length is 16 residues. Trimming removed 2 bases from V and 1 base from J, with 14 bases in between. CDR3 coding DNA: TGTGCCAGCAGTTACAGGCGGGACGTTACGAACACTGAAGCTTTCTTT. Translating it yields CASSYRRDVTNTEAFF.

This clone came up a few times. Other DNA sequences in this sample translate to the same CDR3. The V and J genes are TRBV20-1 and TRBJ2-3; perhaps TRBD2 as D (6 bases). This CDR3 contains 11 residues. With 3 bases removed from V and 5 bases from J, the gap between germline ends came to 6 bases. Germline V gene sequence: CDR1 DFQATT, CDR2 SNEGSKA (reference sequence). The CDR3 spells CSARGGDTQYF. The CDR3, as DNA: TGCAGTGCTAGGGGGGGAGATACGCAGTATTTT.

This clone was recorded a few times. This chain connects TRBV11-3 to TRBJ2-7; the D gene could be TRBD1 or TRBD2 (5 bases each). CDR3 length equals 16 residues. Germline assignment: CDR1 SGHNT and CDR2 YENEEA. Trimming took 1 base from V and 3 from J, leaving 16 bases between them. CDR3 in DNA: TGTGCCAGCAGCTTAGGAGGGATGGGACGCCGCTACGAGCAGTACTTC. Its translation is CASSLGGMGRRYEQYF. Filled out from reference TRBV11-3 and TRBJ2-7, the complete variable domain reads EAGVVQSPRYKIIEKKQPVAFWCNPISGHNTLYWYLQNLGQGPELLIRYENEEAVDDSQLPKDRFSAERLKGVDSTLKIQPAELGDSAVYLCASSLGGMGRRYEQYFGPGTRLTVT.

The V and J genes are TRBV7-3 and TRBJ1-6, with D unclear. This CDR3 comprises 13 residues. V was trimmed by 8 bases and J by 0 bases, leaving 5 bases between them. Germline V gene lookup returns CDR1 SGHTA and CDR2 FQGTGA. The CDR3 loop reads CASGSSYNSPLHF. The CDR3 DNA reads TGTGCCAGCGGGAGCTCCTATAATTCACCCCTCCACTTT.

This chain joins TRBV9 and TRBJ1-1; TRBD1 might be the D (5 bases). With 5 bases removed from V and 8 bases from J, the gap between germline ends came to 16 bases. Germline V gene sequence: CDR1 SGDLS, CDR2 YYNGEE. The CDR3 length is 13 residues. The CDR3 loop reads CASSLKGEHEAFF. The CDR3 DNA follows: TGTGCCAGCAGTTTAAAAGGGGAGCACGAAGCTTTCTTT.

This rearrangement joins TRBV19 to TRBJ1-5, with no clear D. Germline V gene data show CDR1 as LNHDA and CDR2 as SQIVND (reference sequence). Trimming stripped 5 bases from V and 11 bases from J, with 16 bases between. The CDR3 sequence is 13 residues long. The DNA for the CDR3 is TGTGCCAGTAGTGACAAGAGGCCGGCGGCCCAGCATTTT. Its translation: CASSDKRPAAQHF.

This clone was seen more than once but under ten times. V is TRBV19 and J is TRBJ2-7; D is unresolved. The CDR3 runs 15 residues. V was pared by 0 bases and J by 3 bases, with 12 bases between. Per the germline V gene, CDR1 is LNHDA and CDR2 is SQIVND (reference sequence). The CDR3 protein is CASSIDRQRNYEQYF. In DNA, the CDR3 is TGTGCCAGTAGTATAGATCGGCAGCGCAACTACGAGCAGTACTTC.

This clone was observed a handful of times. The chain recombines TRBV2 with TRBJ1-5; 7 bases agree with TRBD1. This CDR3 contains 15 residues. V shed 0 bases and J 4 bases; nucleotides not matched to a gene: 3. CDR1 and CDR2 (germline): SNHLY, FYNNEI. The DNA for the CDR3 is TGTGCCAGCAGTGAAGCCCGGGACAGAAATCAGCCCCAGCATTTT. This sequence encodes CASSEARDRNQPQHF. The complete variable domain, with remaining parts taken from reference TRBV2 and TRBJ1-5, reads EPEVTQTPSHQVTQMGQEVILRCVPISNHLYFYWYRQILGQKVEFLVSFYNNEISEKSEIFDDQFSVERPDGSNFTLKIRSTKLEDSAMYFCASSEARDRNQPQHFGDGTRLSIL.

This clone was observed a few times. The chain carries TRBV5-4 and TRBJ2-5; perhaps D is TRBD1 or TRBD2 (5 bases each). This CDR3 has 15 amino acids. The V end was cut by 3 bases, the J end by 2 bases, with 14 bases between. CDR1 SGHNT and CDR2 YYREEE come from the germline V gene (reference sequence). This chain's CDR3 is CASSSPTEGQETQYF. The CDR3 DNA is TGTGCCAGCAGCTCGCCGACTGAGGGGCAAGAGACCCAGTACTTC.

This clone has just a few counts. J is TRBJ2-3 and V is TRBV19; TRBD1 agrees at 9 bases. Per germline, CDR1 LNHDA and CDR2 SQIVND (reference sequence). The CDR3 is 16 amino acids. The junction had 11 bases not matched to a gene; V was cut back by 9 bases and J by 1 base. CDR3 in DNA: TGTGCCAGCAAAGAGCAAACAGGGGGCCGCACAGATACGCAGTATTTT. Its protein is CASKEQTGGRTDTQYF.

The table lists this clone with a few counts. V gene TRBV28 combines with J gene TRBJ2-2; D is unclear. CDR3 length: 15 amino acids. V was pared by 1 base and J by 6 bases, with 12 bases between. From germline, CDR1 is MDHEN and CDR2 SYDVKM. Written as DNA, the CDR3 is TGTGCCAGCAGTTTATCGCGCTGGGGATCCGGGGAGCTGTTTTTT. Its translation is CASSLSRWGSGELFF. The full variable domain, with the rest looked up from reference TRBV28 and TRBJ2-2, is DVKVTQSSRYLVKRTGEKVFLECVQDMDHENMFWYRQDPGLGLRLIYFSYDVKMKEKGDIPEGYSVSREKKERFSLILESASTNQTSMYLCASSLSRWGSGELFFGEGSRLTVL.

The genes are TRBV5-1 and TRBJ2-5, with 8 positions matching TRBD1. This CDR3 is built from 15 residues. Germline CDR1 reads SGHRS; CDR2 reads YFSETQ. The ends lost 0 bases at V and 4 bases at J; junction bases unmatched: 5. This CDR3 is CASSLAARGLETQYF. CDR3 DNA sequence: TGCGCCAGCAGCTTGGCGGCCAGGGGGCTAGAGACCCAGTACTTC.

This clone has a handful of counts. The rearrangement joins TRBV2 to TRBJ2-6; no clear D. V lost 6 bases, J lost 4 bases, and 13 bases lay in between. Germline CDR1 and CDR2: SNHLY and FYNNEI. The CDR3 length is 15 residues. CDR3 DNA sequence: TGTGCCAGCAGCCTTGACCCGGGCGGGGCCAACGTCCTGACTTTC. Its translation: CASSLDPGGANVLTF.

This clone was seen a handful of times. This chain links TRBV7-9 with TRBJ2-1, with 10 bases matching TRBD2. Unmatched junction bases numbered 12, after V lost 2 bases and J lost 8 bases. From germline, CDR1 is SEHNR and CDR2 FQNEAQ (reference sequence). The CDR3 covers 17 residues. CDR3 residues: CASSLHLLAGTRYEQFF. CDR3 nucleotides: TGTGCCAGCAGCTTACATCTACTAGCGGGAACTCGGTATGAGCAGTTCTTC.

The V gene is TRBV4-1, the J gene TRBJ1-1; possibly TRBD1 for D (5 bases). The CDR3 runs to 14 residues. The V gene lost 1 base and the J gene lost 5 bases, with 11 bases spanning the gap. Germline loops: CDR1 MGHRA, CDR2 YSYEKL. The CDR3 DNA reads TGCGCCAGCAGCCAAGGTGGGGGAAGGACTGAAGCTTTCTTT. It is translated as CASSQGGGRTEAFF.

This clone has more than one count but fewer than ten. V gene TRBV4-3 combines with J gene TRBJ2-3; weak D call: TRBD1 (5 bases). Germline CDR1 reads LGHNA; CDR2 reads YSLEER. The ends were cut back, 3 bases at V and 6 bases at J, with 10 bases in the middle. The CDR3 has 13 residues. Written as DNA, the CDR3 is TGCGCCAGCAGCCATCTAGGGGTCGATACGCAGTATTTT. It encodes CASSHLGVDTQYF.

The chain uses TRBV5-6 and TRBJ2-1, with 9 bases that match TRBD1. This CDR3 contains 16 residues. V shed 1 base, J shed 8 bases, and the junction held 10 bases outside the gene matches. Per germline, CDR1 SGHDT and CDR2 YYEEEE. CDR3 in DNA: TGTGCCAGCAGCTTGTTCAGGGACAGGGTATCGGATGAGCAGTTCTTC. Encoded protein: CASSLFRDRVSDEQFF.

The V and J genes are TRBV4-1 and TRBJ1-2, with TRBD1 as a possible D gene (6 bases). V was shortened by 5 bases and J by 2 bases, with 9 bases between the two germline ends. Germline V CDR1 and CDR2: MGHRA, YSYEKL. The CDR3 totals 13 residues. CDR3: CASSGTGNYGYTF. DNA for the CDR3: TGCGCCAGCAGCGGTACAGGGAACTATGGCTACACCTTC.